Listed here are 18 T cell receptor beta chains from one sample, sequenced in a study of T cells expressing NK-cell markers. Using the 5' RACE reads, TCRdb records one entry per CDR3 protein without DNA. The sample table includes about 460,000 distinct CDR3 sequences. The sequencing sample was made of blood T cells: a sorted CD56 or NKG2C T cell subset, CD4+ or CD8+ T cells, or bulk PBMC T cells (not recorded which). The source of these receptors is a woman aged 50 to 60 in good health.

This chain connects TRBV3-1 to TRBJ2-5; TCRdb reports TRBD1, a call that lacks DNA to check it against. The CDR3 is 16 residues long. The germline V gene has CDR1 LGHDT and CDR2 YNNKEL (reference sequence). This chain's CDR3 is CASSQVVLGGRETQYF.

This sequence joins TRBV12-3 or TRBV12-4 and TRBJ2-5; with no DNA, the TCRdb D assignment of TRBD1 cannot be verified. This CDR3 comprises 15 residues. The chain's CDR3 is CASSMTGEFSETQYF.

The gene calls are TRBV3-1 and TRBJ2-6; TCRdb's assignment of TRBD2 cannot be checked, as there is no DNA. The CDR3 consists of 17 residues. CDR1 is LGHDT and CDR2 is YNNKEL in the germline V gene (reference sequence). CDR3 sequence: CASSLSGLSSGANVLTF.

V is TRBV29-1 and J is TRBJ1-5. Per germline, CDR1 SQVTM and CDR2 ANQGSEA. The CDR3 is 13 residues long. The CDR3: CSVKGGDNQPQHF. Variable domain in full (rest from reference TRBV29-1 and TRBJ1-5): SAVISQKPSRDICQRGTSLTIQCQVDSQVTMMFWYRQQPGQSLTLIATANQGSEATYESGFVIDKFPISRPNLTFSTLTVSNMSPEDSSIYLCSVKGGDNQPQHFGDGTRLSIL.

This sequence joins TRBV29-1 and TRBJ1-2. The CDR3 consists of 14 residues. Germline CDR1 is SQVTM and CDR2 is ANQGSEA. CDR3 loop: CSVDTAEANYGYTF.

The V call is TRBV14, the J call TRBJ1-3. CDR3 size: 12 residues. Germline assignment: CDR1 SGHDN and CDR2 FVKESK. This chain's CDR3 is CASSQSGNTIYF.

V usage is TRBV5-1 and J usage is TRBJ2-3; without DNA, the TCRdb call of TRBD2 cannot be checked. CDR1 is SGHRS, CDR2 YFSETQ, per germline. The CDR3 contains 14 residues. CDR3 in amino acids: CASSLAVAGDPQYF.

The rearrangement uses TRBV12-3 or TRBV12-4 and TRBJ1-3. The CDR3 is 13 residues long. The CDR3 loop reads CASRRTLKNTIYF.

J is TRBJ2-3 and V is TRBV7-9. The CDR3 has 14 amino acids. Per germline, CDR1 SEHNR and CDR2 FQNEAQ (reference sequence). This chain's CDR3 is CASSLAGDLATQYF.

This chain joins TRBV12-3 or TRBV12-4 and TRBJ1-4; TCRdb selects TRBD1, and the lack of DNA leaves this call unchecked. CDR3 size: 16 residues. CDR3: CASSFGTGRSNEKLFF.

The V and J genes are TRBV7-9 and TRBJ2-7; the TRBD2 assignment by TCRdb is unverifiable without DNA. There are 17 residues in the CDR3. Germline CDR1 and CDR2: SEHNR and FQNEAQ (reference sequence). The CDR3 protein is CASSLTQGLAGSYEQYF.

J is TRBJ2-7 and V is TRBV12-3 or TRBV12-4. The CDR3 runs 12 residues. The CDR3 loop reads CASSPRPYEQYF.

CDR3 loop: CASMSLTALNNEQFF. The chain joins TRBV6-2 or TRBV6-3 to TRBJ2-1; TCRdb's D call, TRBD2, is unchecked because there is no DNA. Germline lookup yields CDR1 MNHEY and CDR2 SVGEGT. CDR3 size: 15 residues.

The chain couples TRBV5-1 to TRBJ2-1. This CDR3 has 12 residues. Germline V gene lookup returns CDR1 SGHRS and CDR2 YFSETQ. The CDR3 protein is CASSFERGEQFF. The full variable domain, its missing parts supplied by reference TRBV5-1 and TRBJ2-1, is KAGVTQTPRYLIKTRGQQVTLSCSPISGHRSVSWYQQTPGQGLQFLFEYFSETQRNKGNFPGRFSGRQFSNSRSEMNVSTLELGDSALYLCASSFERGEQFFGPGTRLTVL.

The rearrangement links TRBV12-3 or TRBV12-4 to TRBJ2-6. The CDR3 has 17 residues. The CDR3 region is CASSWEGPVSGANVLTF.

The J gene is TRBJ1-1, the V gene TRBV29-1; the TCRdb call, TRBD1, lacks DNA for checking. This CDR3 is 11 amino acids long. The germline V gene has CDR1 SQVTM and CDR2 ANQGSEA. Here the CDR3 reads CSATRDHGAFF. The whole variable domain, filled in from reference TRBV29-1 and TRBJ1-1, reads SAVISQKPSRDICQRGTSLTIQCQVDSQVTMMFWYRQQPGQSLTLIATANQGSEATYESGFVIDKFPISRPNLTFSTLTVSNMSPEDSSIYLCSATRDHGAFFGQGTRLTVV.

The V call is TRBV5-1, the J call TRBJ2-3; TCRdb indicates TRBD1, and absent DNA this call remains unverified. The CDR3 consists of 15 residues. The germline V gene encodes CDR1 SGHRS and CDR2 YFSETQ. CDR3 sequence: CASSPDGTRTDTQYF.

The V call is TRBV7-9, the J call TRBJ2-3. The CDR3 contains 14 residues. Germline V gives CDR1 SEHNR, CDR2 FQNEAQ (reference sequence). The CDR3 protein is CAWRTSSVVDTQYF.